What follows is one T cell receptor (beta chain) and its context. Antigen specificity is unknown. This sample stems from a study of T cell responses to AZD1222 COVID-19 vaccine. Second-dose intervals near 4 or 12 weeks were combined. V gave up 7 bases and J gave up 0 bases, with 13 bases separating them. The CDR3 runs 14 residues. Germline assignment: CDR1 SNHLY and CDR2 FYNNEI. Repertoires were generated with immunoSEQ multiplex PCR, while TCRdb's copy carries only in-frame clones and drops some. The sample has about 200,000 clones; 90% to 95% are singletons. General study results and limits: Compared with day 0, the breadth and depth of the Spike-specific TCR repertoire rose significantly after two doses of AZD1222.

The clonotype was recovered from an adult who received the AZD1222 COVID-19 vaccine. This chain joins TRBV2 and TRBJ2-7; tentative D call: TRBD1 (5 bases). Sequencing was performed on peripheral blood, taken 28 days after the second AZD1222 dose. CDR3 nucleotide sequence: TGTGCCAGCATGAGACAGTCGAGCTCCTACGAGCAGTACTTC. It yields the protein CASMRQSSSYEQYF.